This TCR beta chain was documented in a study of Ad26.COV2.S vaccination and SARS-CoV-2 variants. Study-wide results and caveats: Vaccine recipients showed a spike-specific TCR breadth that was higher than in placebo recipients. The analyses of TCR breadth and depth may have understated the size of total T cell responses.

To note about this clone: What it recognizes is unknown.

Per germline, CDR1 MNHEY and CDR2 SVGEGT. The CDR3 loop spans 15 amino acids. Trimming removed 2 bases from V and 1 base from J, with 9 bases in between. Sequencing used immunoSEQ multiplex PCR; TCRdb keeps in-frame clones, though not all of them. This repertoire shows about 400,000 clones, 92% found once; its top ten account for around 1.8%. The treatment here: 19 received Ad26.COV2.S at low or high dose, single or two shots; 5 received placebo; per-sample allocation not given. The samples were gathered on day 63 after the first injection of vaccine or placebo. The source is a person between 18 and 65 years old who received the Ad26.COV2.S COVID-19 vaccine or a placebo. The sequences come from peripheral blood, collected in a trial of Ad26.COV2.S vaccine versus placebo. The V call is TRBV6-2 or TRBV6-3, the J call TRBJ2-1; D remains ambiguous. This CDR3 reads CASSYVGISYNEQFF. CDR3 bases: TGTGCCAGCAGTTACGTTGGGATTTCCTACAATGAGCAGTTCTTC.